This section outlines one T cell receptor beta chain sequence together with its context. The length of the CDR3 is 15 residues. Germline assignment: CDR1 MNHEY and CDR2 SVGAGI. The trim removed 2 bases at V and 5 bases at J, leaving 9 bases unmatched. The data originate from a study of shared clonotypes between healthy human individuals. The method was immunoSEQ multiplex PCR; TCRdb's version includes in-frame clones alone and lacks a portion of them. In the table there are 2 million to 3 million clones, 93% of which are singletons. This TCR derives from a man between 18 and 35 years old in good health. Some clones in this sample may be carry-over from other donors' samples. Sequencing was carried out using naive CD4+ T cells from PBMCs. Regarding subset: CD45RA+ positively selected. The chain employs TRBV6-5 and TRBJ2-7; 7 nucleotides align to TRBD2. For the CDR3, the DNA is TGTGCCAGCAGTTACGAACGGGAGGTCCGAAACGAGCAGTACTTC. It specifies CASSYEREVRNEQYF.